This entry is about one T cell receptor beta chain. Antigen: not known. The patients, who ranged from 18 to 65 in age, presented with newly diagnosed hyperthyroidism lasting under 2 months. PBMCs were obtained from 9.5 to 10 ml fresh peripheral blood. Researchers amplified the TCR beta CDR3 regions from RNA transcripts. The HTBI primer set drove a first-round RT-PCR of the TCR CDR3. TCRdb called the multiplex PCR reads again in MiXCR, with one record for every CDR3 protein. The table includes hundreds of thousands of distinct CDR3 sequences, around 13% detected once. The CDR3 is 13 amino acids. Germline CDR1 MNHNS, CDR2 SASEGT. V shed 7 bases, J shed 11 bases, and the junction held 10 bases outside the gene matches. These data are taken from a study of T cells in Graves' hyperthyroidism and ophthalmopathy. Turning to the study itself: Prior to any treatment, at the point of initial diagnosis, peripheral blood was collected. Study conclusions and caveats: Among clonotypes expanded in thyroid above 0.001, most were also found in blood.

V and J are TRBV6-1 and TRBJ2-1; 8 bases match TRBD2. Sequences were obtained from blood. The source is a woman between 18 and 29 years old with Graves' hyperthyroidism. CDR3 in DNA: TGTGCCAGCAAGAGCGGGAGTCCGGGTAAGCAGTTCTTC. Translated, it gives CASKSGSPGKQFF.